The text below deals with one TCR beta chain. Per the germline V gene, CDR1 is LNHDA and CDR2 is SQIVND (reference sequence). The CDR3 covers 12 residues. V dropped 7 bases and J dropped 6 bases, with 12 bases sitting between them. Residents of about two dozen US areas, aged about 18 to 89 years, made up the participants. Original data processing: Amplifying reference gene primers gave estimates of nucleated cell counts. Method: immunoSEQ multiplex PCR; TCRdb's copy keeps in-frame clones and lacks some. V and J calls and clone size are those listed in that table; D and trimming were worked out from the DNA. The data contain a few hundred thousand clones, 70% to 90% of them singletons. These data are taken from a study of blood T cell repertoires in COVID-19. Study-level background: COVID-19 samples collected from the United States, Italy and Spain covered acute and convalescent phases.

The chain uses TRBV19 and TRBJ1-2; D gene uncertain. This clonotype originated in a man younger than 40 who had recovered from COVID-19. What was sequenced was PBMCs or T cells enriched from blood (not recorded which). In DNA, the CDR3 is TGTGCCAGTAACCGGGAGGGCCATGGCTACACCTTC. As protein: CASNREGHGYTF.